Below, 13 T cell receptor beta chains from the same sample are listed, as sequenced in a study of breast tumors, draining lymph nodes, adjacent tissues. TCRdb reprocessed the multiplex PCR reads via MiXCR and lists one record per CDR3 protein. The top ten hold roughly a fifth of the sample, which has 50,000 to 75,000 distinct CDR3 sequences, roughly 50% seen once. The sample taken for sequencing was breast tumor tissue. These receptors all come from a female donor with breast cancer. Some clones in this sample may be carry-over from other donors' samples.

The chain has TRBV7-2 and TRBJ1-5, with 8 bases that match TRBD1. The germline gives CDR1 SGHTA, CDR2 FQGNSA. The CDR3 contains 17 residues. After removal of 6 bases from V and 7 bases from J, the junction contained 17 bases not matched to a gene. The DNA for the CDR3 is TGTGCCAGCAGTTCAAATCAGGGGGCGGGGGGGTACCAGCCCCAGCATTTT. This codes for CASSSNQGAGGYQPQHF.

The chain joins TRBV11-2 to TRBJ2-7; D is tentatively TRBD1 or TRBD2 (5 bases each). The CDR3 covers 16 residues. Trimming pared 3 bases from V and 2 bases from J, leaving 17 bases between. Germline lookup yields CDR1 SGHAT and CDR2 FQNNGV. CDR3 region: CASSLNAGTSTYEQYF. CDR3 nucleotide sequence: TGTGCCAGCAGCTTGAACGCCGGGACCTCTACCTACGAGCAGTACTTC.

In this sample, this clonotype turned up many times. V and J are TRBV13 and TRBJ2-1; a weak D match, TRBD2 (7 bases). CDR1 and CDR2 from the germline V gene are PRHDT and FYEKMQ (reference sequence). The CDR3 totals 17 residues. Trimming left V 2 bases short and J 8 bases short, with 22 bases between. Written as DNA, the CDR3 is TGTGCCAGCAGCTTACCTAAAGGGGGGGGGGCCTTCGATGAGCAGTTCTTC. It is translated as CASSLPKGGGAFDEQFF.

On this clonotype: No conserved phenylalanine or tryptophan is present at the end of the CDR3, so a read error is the likely explanation. The limits of the CDR3 on the DNA are not certain, so only TCRdb's listed CDR3 is given. This chain connects TRBV7-2 to TRBJ1-6. The CDR3 is 9 residues long, ends included. CDR1 and CDR2 from the germline V gene are SGHTA and FQGNSA. CDR3 sequence: CASSPTTNY.

The chain combines TRBV10-3 with TRBJ2-7, with 14 nucleotides matching TRBD2. The CDR3 runs 16 residues. V was pared by 2 bases and J by 1 base, with 1 base of the junction left unmatched. Germline V lookup: CDR1 ENHRY, CDR2 SYGVKD. CDR3 sequence reads: CAISEGLAGGSYEQYF. The DNA for the CDR3 is TGTGCCATCAGTGAGGGACTAGCGGGGGGATCCTACGAGCAGTACTTC.

A note on this clonotype: The junction differs from germline at one of its ends, possibly a read error. The gene calls are TRBV7-9 and TRBJ2-1, with D tentatively TRBD1 (6 bases). From germline, CDR1 is SEHNR and CDR2 FQNEAQ (reference sequence). The CDR3 sequence is 16 residues long. CDR3 bases: TGTGCTAGCAGCCGAAACAGGGCTGGGGGTGGCGATGAGCAGTTCTTC. Its protein is CASSRNRAGGGDEQFF.

J is TRBJ1-6 and V is TRBV20-1; D might be TRBD1 (5 bases). The ends were cut back, 3 bases at V and 7 bases at J, with 19 bases in the middle. CDR1 and CDR2 (germline): DFQATT, SNEGSKA (reference sequence). The CDR3 is 16 amino acids. This CDR3 is CSARSRVGEKNSPLHF. CDR3 nucleotide sequence: TGCAGTGCTAGGAGTCGGGTGGGGGAGAAGAATTCACCCCTCCACTTT.

The chain uses TRBV7-2 and TRBJ2-5; D is possibly TRBD1 (6 bases). The germline V gene encodes CDR1 SGHTA and CDR2 FQGNSA. V was cut by 4 bases and J by 5 bases, with 20 bases left in between. CDR3 length equals 16 residues. Here the CDR3 DNA reads TGTGCCAGCAGCTCAGAGTCGACAGGCACGAAGGAGACCCAGTACTTC. Translating gives CASSSESTGTKETQYF.

The chain couples TRBV24-1 to TRBJ2-3; 14 nucleotides match TRBD2. The V segment lost 3 bases and the J segment 3 bases; nucleotides outside the gene matches: 4. The CDR3 has 17 residues. CDR1 and CDR2 (germline): KGHDR, SFDVKD. The DNA of the CDR3 is TGTGCCACCAGTGATCAGACTAGCGGGGGGGCAACAGATACGCAGTATTTT. As protein: CATSDQTSGGATDTQYF.

This clonotype was counted a few times. V is TRBV6-6 and J is TRBJ1-2, with TRBD1 matching over 11 bases. CDR3 length equals 17 residues. Germline V lookup: CDR1 MNHNY, CDR2 SVGAGI (reference sequence). V lost 5 bases to trimming and J lost 1 base; unmatched junction nucleotides: 9. The CDR3 region is CASSQRGGQGVNYGYTF. CDR3 nucleotides: TGTGCCAGCAGTCAACGGGGGGGACAGGGGGTTAACTATGGCTACACCTTC.

This clonotype is medium-sized. The rearrangement joins TRBV10-3 to TRBJ1-2; TRBD1 might be the D (6 bases). V was shortened by 4 bases and J by 8 bases, with 17 bases between the two germline ends. Germline lookup yields CDR1 ENHRY and CDR2 SYGVKD. The CDR3 runs 14 residues. In nucleotides, the CDR3 is TGTGCCATCAGTGGTGGGGGGCTCAAGAAGGGCTACACCTTC. Amino acids: CAISGGGLKKGYTF.

This rearrangement joins TRBV5-1 to TRBJ2-5; a weak D match, TRBD1 (5 bases). Germline V gives CDR1 SGHRS, CDR2 YFSETQ. V was trimmed by 4 bases and J by 0 bases, leaving 10 bases between them. The CDR3 runs 14 residues. The CDR3: CASSPDTHQETQYF. CDR3 nucleotide sequence: TGCGCCAGCAGCCCGGACACACACCAAGAGACCCAGTACTTC.

This clonotype showed up many times. This sequence may be a read error, since a much larger clone differs from it by one base. This chain connects TRBV7-8 to TRBJ2-7; tentatively, D is TRBD2 (5 bases). The CDR3 covers 13 residues. The ends were cut back, 3 bases at V and 9 bases at J, with 15 bases in the middle. Germline V gene sequence: CDR1 SGHVS, CDR2 FQNEAQ. The CDR3, as DNA: TGTGCCAGCAGCTTGGATAGCGAGAGGGTGCAGTACTTC. Translated: CASSLDSERVQYF.